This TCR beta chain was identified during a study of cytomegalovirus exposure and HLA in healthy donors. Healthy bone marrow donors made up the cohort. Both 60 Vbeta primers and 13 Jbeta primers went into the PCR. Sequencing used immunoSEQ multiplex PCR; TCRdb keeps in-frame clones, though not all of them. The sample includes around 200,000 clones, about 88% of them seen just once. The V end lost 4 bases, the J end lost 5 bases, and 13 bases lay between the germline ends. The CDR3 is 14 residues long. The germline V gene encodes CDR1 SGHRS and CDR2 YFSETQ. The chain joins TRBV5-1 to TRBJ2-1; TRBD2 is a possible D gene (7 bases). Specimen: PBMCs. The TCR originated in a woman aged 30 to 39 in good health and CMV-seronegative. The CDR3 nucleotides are TGCGCCAGCAGCGGGGGGGCGGGGAACAATGAGCAGTTCTTC. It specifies CASSGGAGNNEQFF.